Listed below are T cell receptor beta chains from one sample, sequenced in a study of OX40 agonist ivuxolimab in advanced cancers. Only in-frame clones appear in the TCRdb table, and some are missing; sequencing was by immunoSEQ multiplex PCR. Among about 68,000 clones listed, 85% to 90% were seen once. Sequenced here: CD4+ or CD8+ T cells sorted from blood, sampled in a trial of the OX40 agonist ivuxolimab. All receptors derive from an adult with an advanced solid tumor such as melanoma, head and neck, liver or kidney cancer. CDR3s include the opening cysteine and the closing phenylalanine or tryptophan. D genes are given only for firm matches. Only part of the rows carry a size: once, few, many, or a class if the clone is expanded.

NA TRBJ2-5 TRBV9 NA TGTGCCAGCAGCGTACAGTACCAAGAGACCCAGTACTTC CASSVQYQETQYF
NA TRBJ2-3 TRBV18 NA TGTGCCAGCTCACCTATGGCAGATACGCAGTATTTT CASSPMADTQYF
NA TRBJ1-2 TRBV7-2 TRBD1 TGTGCCAGCAGCTGGGACAGGGGTGCGCTCTATGGCTACACCTTC CASSWDRGALYGYTF
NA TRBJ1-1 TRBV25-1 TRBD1 TGTGCCAGCAGTCGACAGGGTTATGGCACTGAAGCTTTCTTT CASSRQGYGTEAFF
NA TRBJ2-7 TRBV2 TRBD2 TGTGCCAGCAAACCGGGACTATCCTCCTACGAGCAGTACTTC CASKPGLSSYEQYF
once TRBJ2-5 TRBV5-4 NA TGTGCCAGCAGCTTGACTAGCTCTAAAGAGACCCAGTACTTC CASSLTSSKETQYF
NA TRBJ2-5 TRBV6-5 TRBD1 TGTGCCAGCAGTTACGGGCAGGGGGCGCCGGGTGAGACCCAGTACTTC CASSYGQGAPGETQYF
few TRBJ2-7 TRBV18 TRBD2 TGTGCCAGCTCACCTCCGGGGGGCTACGAGCAGTACTTC CASSPPGGYEQYF
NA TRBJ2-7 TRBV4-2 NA TGTGCCAGCAGCCAAGATAAGGCAGGACGGGAGCAGTACTTC CASSQDKAGREQYF
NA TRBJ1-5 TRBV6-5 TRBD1 TGTGCCAGCAGTTACTCGACAGGGGTGGATCAGCCCCAGCATTTT CASSYSTGVDQPQHF
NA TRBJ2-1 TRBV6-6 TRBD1 TGTGCCAGCAATAACAGGGGGCCCTACAATGAGCAGTTCTTC CASNNRGPYNEQFF
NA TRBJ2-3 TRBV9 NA TGTGCCAGCAGCGTAAGCTGGGAAGATACGCAGTATTTT CASSVSWEDTQYF
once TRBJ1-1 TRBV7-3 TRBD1 TGTGCCAGCAGCTTATCCGGGACAGGGCCTTATAACACTGAAGCTTTCTTT CASSLSGTGPYNTEAFF
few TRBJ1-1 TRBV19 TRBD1 TGTGCCAGTAGTATAGGGCAGGGGGTGGCTGAAGCTTTCTTT CASSIGQGVAEAFF
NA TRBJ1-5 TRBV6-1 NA TGTGCCAGCAGGACGACAGGTGGAAGACAGCCCCAGCATTTT CASRTTGGRQPQHF
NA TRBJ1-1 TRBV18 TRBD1 TGTGCCAGCTCACCACTACAGGGGGAGGCTTTCTTT CASSPLQGEAFF
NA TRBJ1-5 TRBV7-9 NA TGTGCCAGCAGCTTAGAATTGAGCTCGGGTACGCCCCAGCATTTT CASSLELSSGTPQHF
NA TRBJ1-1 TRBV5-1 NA TGCGCCAGCAGCTTGGTCAGGGTATCGGACACTGAAGCTTTCTTT CASSLVRVSDTEAFF
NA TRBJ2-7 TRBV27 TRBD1 TGTGCCAGCAGTTTGTACAGGGGGCAGGGAGAGCAGTACTTC CASSLYRGQGEQYF
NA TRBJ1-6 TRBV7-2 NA TGTGCCAGCAGCTTAAGGTCTGGCCCCAGAGAAAATTCACCCCTCCACTTT CASSLRSGPRENSPLHF
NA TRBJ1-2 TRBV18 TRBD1 TGTGCCAGCTCATCGGGACAGAACTATGGCTACACCTTC CASSSGQNYGYTF
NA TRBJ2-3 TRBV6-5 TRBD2 TGTGCCAGCAGTCAACGGGACTACACAGATACGCAGTATTTT CASSQRDYTDTQYF
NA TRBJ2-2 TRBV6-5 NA TGTGCCAGCAGTTATAGACCATCCTTAAACACCGGGGAGCTGTTTTTT CASSYRPSLNTGELFF
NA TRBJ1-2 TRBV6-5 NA TGTGCCAGCAGTTCCACGACAGCTAACTATGGCTACACCTTC CASSSTTANYGYTF
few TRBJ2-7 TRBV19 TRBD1 TGTGCCACCCGGGACAGGGCCTCCTACGAGCAGTACTTC CATRDRASYEQYF
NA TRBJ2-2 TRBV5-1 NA TGCGCGAACACCGGGGAGCTGTTTTTT CANTGELFF
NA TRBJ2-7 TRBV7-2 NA TGTGCCAGCAGCTTAGTCCCGGACAGCTACGAGCAGTACTTC CASSLVPDSYEQYF
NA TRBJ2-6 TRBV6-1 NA TGTGCCAGCAGTGAAGAATCTACCTCTGGGGCCAACGTCCTGACTTTC CASSEESTSGANVLTF
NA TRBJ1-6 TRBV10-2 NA TGCGCCAGCAGTGAGTCCCTCATCGGGGAATATAATTCACCCCTCCACTTT CASSESLIGEYNSPLHF
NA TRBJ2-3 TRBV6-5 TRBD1 TGTGCCAGCAGTTCCGGACAGGGGGCAGATACGCAGTATTTT CASSSGQGADTQYF
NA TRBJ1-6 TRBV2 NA TGTGCCAGCACTAGACAGAGAGACACGTATAATTCACCCCTCCACTTT CASTRQRDTYNSPLHF
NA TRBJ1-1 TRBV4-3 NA TGCGCCAGCAGCCACCGCAACAGGGCCACTGAAGCTTTCTTT CASSHRNRATEAFF
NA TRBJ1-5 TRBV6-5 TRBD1 TGTGCCAGCAGTTATGATGGGACAGGGGAACAGCCCCAGCATTTT CASSYDGTGEQPQHF
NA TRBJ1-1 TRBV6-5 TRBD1 TGTGCCACCCACAGGGGGAGGACTGAAGCTTTCTTT CATHRGRTEAFF
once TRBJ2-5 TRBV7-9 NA TGTGCCAGCAGCCCCGATGGGGGGTGGCAAGAGACCCAGTACTTC CASSPDGGWQETQYF
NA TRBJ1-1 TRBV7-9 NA TGTGCCAGCAGCTTGGGGCTCGTGGGGAGCACTGAAGCTTTCTTT CASSLGLVGSTEAFF
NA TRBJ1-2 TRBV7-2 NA TGTGCCAGCAGCTGGCCCCCCAAGGACCCCTATGGCTACACCTTC CASSWPPKDPYGYTF
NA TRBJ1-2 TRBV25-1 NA TGTGCCAGCAGTCGTAACTATGGCTACACCTTC CASSRNYGYTF
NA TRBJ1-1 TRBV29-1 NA TGCACCGCTCGGGGCGACCAGAACACTGAAGCTTTCTTT CTARGDQNTEAFF
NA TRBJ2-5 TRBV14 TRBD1 TGTGCCAGCAGCTTAAAACAGGGGGGCCAAGAGACCCAGTACTTC CASSLKQGGQETQYF
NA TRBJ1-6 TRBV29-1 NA TGCAGCGTTGAAGATCGCAGGGCCTATAATTCACCCCTCCACTTT CSVEDRRAYNSPLHF
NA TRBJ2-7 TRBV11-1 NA TGTGCCAGCAGCTCAACCGGGACAACTTCACCCTACGAGCAGTACTTC CASSSTGTTSPYEQYF
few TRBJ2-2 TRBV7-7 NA TGTGCCAGCAGCTTTAGGGGGGCCGCGACCGGGGAGCTGTTTTTT CASSFRGAATGELFF
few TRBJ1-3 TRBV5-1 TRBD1 TGCGCCAGCAGCTCGCAGGGGGCCCTTGGAAACACCATATATTTT CASSSQGALGNTIYF
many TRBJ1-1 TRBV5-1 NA TGCGCCAGCAGCTTAAGAGGGGACAACACTGAAGCTTTCTTT CASSLRGDNTEAFF
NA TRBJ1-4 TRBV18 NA TGTGCCAGCTCACAAACGACAGGCCACGAAAAACTGTTTTTT CASSQTTGHEKLFF
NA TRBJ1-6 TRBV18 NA TGTGCCAGCTCACTTACAGCTGATGAAGGTACACCCCTCCACTTT CASSLTADEGTPLHF
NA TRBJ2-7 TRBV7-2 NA TGTGCCAGCAGCTTAGCAGGGTACTACGAGCAGTACTTC CASSLAGYYEQYF
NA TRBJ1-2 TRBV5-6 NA TGTGCCAGCAGTACTGGGGGTTATGGCTACACCTTC CASSTGGYGYTF
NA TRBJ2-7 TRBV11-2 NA TGTGCCAGCAGCCCTTTACAGGGTGTATCCTACGAGCAGTACTTC CASSPLQGVSYEQYF